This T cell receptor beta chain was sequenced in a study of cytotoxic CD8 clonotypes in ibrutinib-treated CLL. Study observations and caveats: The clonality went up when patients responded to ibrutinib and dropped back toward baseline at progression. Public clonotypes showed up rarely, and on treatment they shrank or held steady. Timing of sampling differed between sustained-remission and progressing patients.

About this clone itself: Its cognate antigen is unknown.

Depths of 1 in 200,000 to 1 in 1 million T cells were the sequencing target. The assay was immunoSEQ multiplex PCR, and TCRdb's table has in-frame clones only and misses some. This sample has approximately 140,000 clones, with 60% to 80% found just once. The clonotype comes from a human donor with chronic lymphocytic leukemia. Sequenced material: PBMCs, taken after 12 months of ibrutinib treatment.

CDR3 amino acids: CASSQDFYGAQETQYF. CDR3 DNA sequence: TGCGCCAGCAGCCAAGACTTCTACGGGGCCCAAGAGACCCAGTACTTC. This chain connects TRBV4-1 to TRBJ2-5; D is perhaps TRBD1 or TRBD2 (5 bases each). Germline lookup yields CDR1 MGHRA and CDR2 YSYEKL. The CDR3 has 16 amino acids. Trimming shortened V by 0 bases and J by 1 base, and 12 bases separated the two germline ends.